This T cell receptor (beta chain) was sequenced in a study of OX40 agonist ivuxolimab in advanced cancers. Patients had blood sampled at baseline and again on cycle 4 day 1 and cycle 7 day 1. The method was immunoSEQ multiplex PCR; TCRdb's version includes in-frame clones alone and lacks a portion of them. Of about 40,000 clones listed, approximately 92% were seen once; the top ten hold 8% to 10%. The sequencing used CD4+ or CD8+ T cells sorted from blood, collected in a trial of the OX40 agonist ivuxolimab. The receptor comes from an adult with an advanced solid tumor such as melanoma, head and neck, liver or kidney cancer.

The CDR3 nucleotides are TGCGCCAGCAGCTTGCAGCGCGCGGGAAGAAACCAGTTCTTC. Translation gives CASSLQRAGRNQFF. The gene calls are TRBV5-1 and TRBJ2-1, with D maybe TRBD2 (6 bases). With 1 base removed from V and 13 bases from J, the gap between germline ends came to 18 bases. The CDR3 is made up of 14 amino acids. CDR1 is SGHRS, CDR2 YFSETQ, per germline.